One sample yielded the 16 T cell receptor beta chains listed below, sequenced in a study of blood T cell repertoires in COVID-19. Using immunoSEQ multiplex PCR, the repertoire was profiled, and TCRdb retains in-frame clones only, with some absent. The sample lists under 150,000 clones, approximately 86% occurring once. The material sequenced was PBMCs or T cells enriched from blood (not recorded which). The receptors shown here come from a woman between 50 and 59 years old who had recovered from COVID-19.

This chain uses TRBV18 with TRBJ1-6; 9 bases map to TRBD1. This CDR3 spans 17 amino acids. The germline gives CDR1 KGHSH, CDR2 LQKENI. V was clipped by 3 bases and J by 9 bases; unmatched bases: 12. This CDR3 is CASSPYIPGQGGSPLHF. DNA for the CDR3: TGTGCCAGCTCACCTTACATACCGGGACAGGGCGGTTCACCCCTCCACTTT.

This clone was seen only a few times. The rearrangement uses TRBV6-5 and TRBJ1-1; 9 nucleotides align to TRBD1. Looked up from germline, CDR1 is MNHEY and CDR2 is SVGAGI. The CDR3 spans 14 residues. With V trimmed by 6 bases and J by 10 bases, 12 bases remained unmatched. CDR3 DNA: TGTGCCAGCAGAACGGGACAGGGATGGTATCCAGCTTTCTTT. This encodes CASRTGQGWYPAFF.

The CDR3 coding sequence is TGCGCCAGCAGCCAAGATTATAACACCGGGGAGCTGTTTTTT. Amino acid sequence: CASSQDYNTGELFF. The V call is TRBV4-1, the J call TRBJ2-2; no reliable D call. The CDR3 has 14 residues. Germline V gene data show CDR1 as MGHRA and CDR2 as YSYEKL. V lost 0 bases, J lost 2 bases, and 4 bases lay in between.

V and J are TRBV3-1 (or the pseudogene TRBV3-2) and TRBJ2-2, with 7 bases lining up with TRBD1. The CDR3 runs 14 residues. Looked up from germline, CDR1 is LGHDT and CDR2 is YNNKEL (reference sequence). Trimming took 4 bases from V and 2 from J; bases not matched to a gene: 1. CDR3 sequence (DNA): TGTGCCAGCAGCCGGGACAGTAACACCGGGGAGCTGTTTTTT. This translates into CASSRDSNTGELFF.

The chain employs TRBV24-1 and TRBJ1-2, with TRBD1 as a possible D gene (6 bases). This CDR3 spans 13 amino acids. The germline V gene encodes CDR1 KGHDR and CDR2 SFDVKD. V gave up 3 bases and J gave up 4 bases, with 8 bases separating them. The CDR3 protein is CATSDQGGYGYTF. The CDR3 nucleotides are TGTGCCACCAGTGATCAAGGGGGCTATGGCTACACCTTC.

J is TRBJ2-2 and V is TRBV7-2; 8 bases match TRBD1. The CDR3 has 16 residues. Germline loops: CDR1 SGHTA, CDR2 FQGNSA. J was trimmed by 5 bases and V by 5 bases; bases with no gene match: 10. The DNA of the CDR3 is TGTGCCAGCAGCAGGCCCGGGACAGGCAAGACCGGGGAGCTGTTTTTT. Encoded protein: CASSRPGTGKTGELFF. The full variable domain, completed using reference TRBV7-2 and TRBJ2-2, is GAGVSQSPSNKVTEKGKDVELRCDPISGHTALYWYRQSLGQGLEFLIYFQGNSAPDKSGLPSDRFSAERTGGSVSTLTIQRTQQEDSAVYLCASSRPGTGKTGELFFGEGSRLTVL.

The genes are TRBV5-6 and TRBJ2-1; TRBD2 aligns across 8 bases. Trimming took 4 bases from V and 10 from J; bases not matched to a gene: 13. Germline V CDR1 and CDR2: SGHDT, YYEEEE. This CDR3 has 15 amino acids. DNA for the CDR3: TGTGCCAGCAGCGAGGGACTAGTCATAGGTTGGGAGCAGTTCTTC. It specifies CASSEGLVIGWEQFF.

This chain joins TRBV12-3 or TRBV12-4 and TRBJ2-1, with D unresolved. V was trimmed by 4 bases and J by 3 bases, leaving 7 bases between them. This CDR3 spans 13 amino acids. The CDR3 bases are TGTGCCAGCAGTTACAACAGCTACAATGAGCAGTTCTTC. Translating gives CASSYNSYNEQFF.

The V gene is TRBV9, the J gene TRBJ1-5; the match to TRBD1 covers 9 bases. J gave up 9 bases and V 2 bases, and 6 bases lay outside the gene matches. Per germline, CDR1 SGDLS and CDR2 YYNGEE. The CDR3 length is 14 residues. CDR3 DNA sequence: TGTGCCAGCAGCGTGACAGGGGGGACGGGGCCCCAGCATTTT. This encodes CASSVTGGTGPQHF.

This chain uses TRBV6-6 with TRBJ1-2, with TRBD1 identical over 9 bases. V gave up 6 bases and J gave up 4 bases; unmatched junction bases: 9. CDR1 is MNHNY and CDR2 is SVGAGI in the germline V gene (reference sequence). The CDR3 spans 15 residues. The chain's CDR3 is CASRQTGGLIYGYTF. The CDR3 bases are TGTGCCAGCAGGCAGACAGGGGGGTTAATCTATGGCTACACCTTC.

This sequence joins TRBV21-1 and TRBJ2-3; the D call in the table, TRBD1, was not verified against the DNA. TRBV21-1 is shown as a pseudogene. The CDR3 is 19 amino acids. The CDR3 here is CASSKLAVGTVDRTDTQYF. The CDR3 DNA reads TGTGCCAGCAGCAAATTAGCCGTGGGGACAGTAGACCGCACAGATACGCAGTATTTT.

This sequence joins TRBV18 and TRBJ2-1; 8 bases match TRBD1. Germline V gene data show CDR1 as KGHSH and CDR2 as LQKENI. Trimming cost V 3 bases and J 2 bases; bases outside gene matches: 3. There are 15 residues in the CDR3. The CDR3 coding sequence is TGTGCCAGCTCACCCGGGACAGGTGCCTACAATGAGCAGTTCTTC. It codes for CASSPGTGAYNEQFF.

This clone was found a few times. V and J are TRBV4-3 and TRBJ1-4; 8 bases agree with TRBD1. Germline lookup yields CDR1 LGHNA and CDR2 YSLEER. The trim removed 3 bases at V and 10 bases at J, leaving 7 bases unmatched. This CDR3 is 14 amino acids long. The CDR3 region is CASSHSGQGRKLFF. CDR3 coding DNA: TGCGCCAGCAGCCACTCTGGACAGGGCAGAAAACTGTTTTTT.

This chain joins TRBV30 and TRBJ2-3; 14 nucleotides line up with TRBD2. The CDR3 loop spans 18 amino acids. J gave up 5 bases and V 7 bases, and 17 bases lay outside the gene matches. Looked up from germline, CDR1 is GTSNPN and CDR2 is SVGIG (reference sequence). DNA for the CDR3: TGTGCCTCACAAGAACCCCGAAGACTAGCGGGGGGGCAAGATACGCAGTATTTT. Residues: CASQEPRRLAGGQDTQYF.

This chain uses TRBV9 with TRBJ1-5; the D gene is possibly TRBD1 (5 bases). Between the trimmed V and J ends, which lost 3 bases and 10 bases, there was a span of 26 bases. Germline V gives CDR1 SGDLS, CDR2 YYNGEE. This CDR3 is 17 amino acids long. CDR3 in amino acids: CASSGGGTEIREEPQHF. Here the CDR3 DNA reads TGTGCCAGCAGCGGCGGGGGGACCGAGATACGCGAGGAACCCCAGCATTTT. Looking up the rest from reference TRBV9 and TRBJ1-5 gives the full variable domain: DSGVTQTPKHLITATGQRVTLRCSPRSGDLSVYWYQQSLDQGLQFLIQYYNGEERAKGNILERFSAQQFPDLHSELNLSSLELGDSALYFCASSGGGTEIREEPQHFGDGTRLSIL.

This chain connects TRBV5-1 to TRBJ1-2, with 8 bases fitting TRBD1. Germline CDR1 is SGHRS and CDR2 is YFSETQ. V gave up 4 bases and J gave up 8 bases; unmatched junction bases: 7. The CDR3 is 13 amino acids. The DNA for the CDR3 is TGCGCCAGCAGCCAATCGACAGGGGTCGGCTACACCTTC. Translating gives CASSQSTGVGYTF.